This T cell receptor (beta chain) was recorded in a study of immune evolution from preneoplasia to lung adenocarcinoma. Resections took place in Japan or China from 2014 to 2017. Assay used: immunoSEQ multiplex PCR; TCRdb lists only in-frame clones, some missing. Of about 14,000 clones listed, about 85% are singletons. In this sample, this clone turned up once. Germline lookup yields CDR1 LNHNV and CDR2 YYDKDF (reference sequence). The V gene lost 0 bases and the J gene lost 0 bases, with 12 bases spanning the gap. The CDR3 runs to 16 residues. The origin of this receptor is an older donor with lung adenocarcinoma. The rearrangement uses TRBV15 and TRBJ2-7; D gene ambiguous. The material sequenced was FFPE lung adenocarcinoma in situ tissue. The CDR3 here is CATSRDWARSSYEQYF. The CDR3 DNA is TGTGCCACCAGCAGAGATTGGGCACGGTCCTCCTACGAGCAGTACTTC.